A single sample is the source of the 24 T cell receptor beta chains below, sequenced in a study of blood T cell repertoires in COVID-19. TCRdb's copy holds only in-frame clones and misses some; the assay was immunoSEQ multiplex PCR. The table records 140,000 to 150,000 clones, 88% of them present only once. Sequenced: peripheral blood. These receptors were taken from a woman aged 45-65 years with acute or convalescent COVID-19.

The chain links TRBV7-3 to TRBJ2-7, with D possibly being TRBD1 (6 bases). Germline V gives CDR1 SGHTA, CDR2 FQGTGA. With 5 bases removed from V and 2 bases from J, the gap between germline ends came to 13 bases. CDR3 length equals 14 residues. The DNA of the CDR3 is TGTGCCAGCAGCCCGGACAGCCTAACCTACGAGCAGTACTTC. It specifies CASSPDSLTYEQYF.

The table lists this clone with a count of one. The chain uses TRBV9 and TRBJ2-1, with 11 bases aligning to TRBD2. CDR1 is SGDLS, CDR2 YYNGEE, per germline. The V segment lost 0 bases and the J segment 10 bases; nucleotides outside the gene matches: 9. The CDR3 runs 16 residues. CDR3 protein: CASSVGGLAAAWEQFF. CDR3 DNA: TGTGCCAGCAGCGTAGGGGGACTAGCGGCTGCCTGGGAGCAGTTCTTC.

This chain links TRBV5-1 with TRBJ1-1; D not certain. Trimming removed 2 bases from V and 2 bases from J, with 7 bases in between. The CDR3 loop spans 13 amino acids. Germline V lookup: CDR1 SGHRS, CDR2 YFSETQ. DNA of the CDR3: TGCGCCAGCAGCTTCCAGTTAAACACTGAAGCTTTCTTT. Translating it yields CASSFQLNTEAFF. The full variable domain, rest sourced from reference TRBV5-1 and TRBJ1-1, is KAGVTQTPRYLIKTRGQQVTLSCSPISGHRSVSWYQQTPGQGLQFLFEYFSETQRNKGNFPGRFSGRQFSNSRSEMNVSTLELGDSALYLCASSFQLNTEAFFGQGTRLTVV.

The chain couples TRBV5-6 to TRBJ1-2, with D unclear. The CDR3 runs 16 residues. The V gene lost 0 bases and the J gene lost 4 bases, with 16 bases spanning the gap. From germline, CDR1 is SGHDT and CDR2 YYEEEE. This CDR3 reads CASSLVSGGLGYGYTF. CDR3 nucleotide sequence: TGTGCCAGCAGCTTGGTCTCAGGAGGGCTGGGCTATGGCTACACCTTC.

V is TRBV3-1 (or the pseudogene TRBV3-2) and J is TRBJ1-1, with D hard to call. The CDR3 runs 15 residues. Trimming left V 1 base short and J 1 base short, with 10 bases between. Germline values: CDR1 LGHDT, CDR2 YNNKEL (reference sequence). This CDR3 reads CASSQVGGKNTEAFF. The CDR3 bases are TGTGCCAGCAGCCAAGTGGGAGGGAAGAACACTGAAGCTTTCTTT.

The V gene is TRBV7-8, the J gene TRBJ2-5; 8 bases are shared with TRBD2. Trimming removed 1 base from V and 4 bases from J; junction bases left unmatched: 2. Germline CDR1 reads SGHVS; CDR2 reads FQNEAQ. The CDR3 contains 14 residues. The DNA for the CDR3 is TGTGCCAGCAGCTTAGGGCTAGCGGGAGAGACCCAGTACTTC. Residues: CASSLGLAGETQYF.

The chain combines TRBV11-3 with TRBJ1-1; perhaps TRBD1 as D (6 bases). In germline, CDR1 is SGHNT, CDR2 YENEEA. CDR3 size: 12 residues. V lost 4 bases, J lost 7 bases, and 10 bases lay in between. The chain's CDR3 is CASSSGQNEAFF. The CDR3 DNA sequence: TGTGCCAGCAGCTCAGGACAGAATGAAGCTTTCTTT. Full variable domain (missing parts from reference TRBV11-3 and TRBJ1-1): EAGVVQSPRYKIIEKKQPVAFWCNPISGHNTLYWYLQNLGQGPELLIRYENEEAVDDSQLPKDRFSAERLKGVDSTLKIQPAELGDSAVYLCASSSGQNEAFFGQGTRLTVV.

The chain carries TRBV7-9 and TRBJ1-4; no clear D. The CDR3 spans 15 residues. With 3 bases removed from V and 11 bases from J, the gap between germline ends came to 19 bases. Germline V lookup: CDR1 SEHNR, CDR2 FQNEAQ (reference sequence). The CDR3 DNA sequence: TGTGCCAGCAGCTTGGAGAAGCCCCTCTCTAATAAACTGTTTTTT. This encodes CASSLEKPLSNKLFF.

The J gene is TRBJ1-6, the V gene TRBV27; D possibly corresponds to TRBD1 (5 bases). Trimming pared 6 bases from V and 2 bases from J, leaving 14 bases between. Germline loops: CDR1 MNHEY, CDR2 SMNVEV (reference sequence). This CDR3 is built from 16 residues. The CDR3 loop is CASRWGGAAYNSPLHF. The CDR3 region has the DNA TGTGCCAGCAGGTGGGGGGGAGCCGCCTATAATTCACCCCTCCACTTT.

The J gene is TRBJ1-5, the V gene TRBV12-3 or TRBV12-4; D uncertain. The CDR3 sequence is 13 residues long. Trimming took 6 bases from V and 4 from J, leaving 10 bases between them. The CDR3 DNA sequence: TGTGCCAGCAGCGACGGGGTAAATCAGCCCCAGCATTTT. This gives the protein CASSDGVNQPQHF.

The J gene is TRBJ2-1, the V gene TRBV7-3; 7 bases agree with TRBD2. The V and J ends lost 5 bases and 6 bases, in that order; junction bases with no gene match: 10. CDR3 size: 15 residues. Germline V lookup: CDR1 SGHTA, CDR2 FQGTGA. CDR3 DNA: TGTGCCAGCAGCCTGAGCGGGGCCGACCGCAATGAGCAGTTCTTC. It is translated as CASSLSGADRNEQFF.

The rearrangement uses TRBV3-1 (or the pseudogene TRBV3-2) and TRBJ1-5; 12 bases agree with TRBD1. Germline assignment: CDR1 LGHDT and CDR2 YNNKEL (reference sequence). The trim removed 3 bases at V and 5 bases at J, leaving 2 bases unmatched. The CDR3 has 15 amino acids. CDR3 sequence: CASSQGQGAYQPQHF. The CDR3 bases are TGTGCCAGCAGCCAGGGACAGGGGGCGTATCAGCCCCAGCATTTT.

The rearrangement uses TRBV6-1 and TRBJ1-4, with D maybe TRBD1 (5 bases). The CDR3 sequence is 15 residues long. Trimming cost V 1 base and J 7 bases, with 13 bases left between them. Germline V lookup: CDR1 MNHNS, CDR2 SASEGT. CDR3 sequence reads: CASSEGGQGGEKLFF. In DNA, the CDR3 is TGTGCCAGCAGTGAAGGAGGGCAGGGAGGTGAAAAACTGTTTTTT.

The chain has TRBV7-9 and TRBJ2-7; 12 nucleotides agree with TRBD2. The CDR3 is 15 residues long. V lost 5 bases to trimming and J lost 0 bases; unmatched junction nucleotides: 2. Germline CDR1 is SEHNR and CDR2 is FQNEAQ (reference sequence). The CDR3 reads CASSKTSGSSYEQYF. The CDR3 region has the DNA TGTGCCAGCAGCAAGACTAGCGGGAGCTCCTACGAGCAGTACTTC.

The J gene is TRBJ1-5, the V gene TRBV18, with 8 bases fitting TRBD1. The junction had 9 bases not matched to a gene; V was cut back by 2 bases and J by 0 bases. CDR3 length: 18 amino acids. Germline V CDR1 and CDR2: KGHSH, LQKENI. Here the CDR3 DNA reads TGTGCCAGCTCACCAGACTCACAGGGGGTTACTAGCAATCAGCCCCAGCATTTT. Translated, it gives CASSPDSQGVTSNQPQHF.

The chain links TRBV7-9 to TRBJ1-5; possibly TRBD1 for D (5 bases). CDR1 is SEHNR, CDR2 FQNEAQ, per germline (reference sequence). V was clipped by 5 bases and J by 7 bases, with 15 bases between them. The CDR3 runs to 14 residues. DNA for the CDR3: TGTGCCAGCAGCCCGGGGGAGGGGAGCCAGCCCCAGCATTTT. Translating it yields CASSPGEGSQPQHF.

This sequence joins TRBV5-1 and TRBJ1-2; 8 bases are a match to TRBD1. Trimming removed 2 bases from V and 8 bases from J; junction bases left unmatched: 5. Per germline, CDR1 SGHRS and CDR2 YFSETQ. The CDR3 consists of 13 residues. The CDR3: CASSFGGTGGYTF. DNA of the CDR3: TGCGCCAGCAGCTTCGGGGGGACAGGAGGCTACACCTTC.

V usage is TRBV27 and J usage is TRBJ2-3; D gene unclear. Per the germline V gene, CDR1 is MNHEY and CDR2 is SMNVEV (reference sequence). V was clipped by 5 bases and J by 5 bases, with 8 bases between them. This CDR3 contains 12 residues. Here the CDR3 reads CASSPREDTQYF. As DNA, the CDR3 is TGTGCCAGCAGTCCTCGAGAAGATACGCAGTATTTT.

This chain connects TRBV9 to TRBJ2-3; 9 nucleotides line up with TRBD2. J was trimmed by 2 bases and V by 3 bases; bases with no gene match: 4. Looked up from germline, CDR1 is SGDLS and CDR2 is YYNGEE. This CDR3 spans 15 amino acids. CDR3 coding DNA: TGTGCCAGCAGCGGTAGCGGGAGTGACACAGATACGCAGTATTTT. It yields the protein CASSGSGSDTDTQYF. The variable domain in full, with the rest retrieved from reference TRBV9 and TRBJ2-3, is DSGVTQTPKHLITATGQRVTLRCSPRSGDLSVYWYQQSLDQGLQFLIQYYNGEERAKGNILERFSAQQFPDLHSELNLSSLELGDSALYFCASSGSGSDTDTQYFGPGTRLTVL.

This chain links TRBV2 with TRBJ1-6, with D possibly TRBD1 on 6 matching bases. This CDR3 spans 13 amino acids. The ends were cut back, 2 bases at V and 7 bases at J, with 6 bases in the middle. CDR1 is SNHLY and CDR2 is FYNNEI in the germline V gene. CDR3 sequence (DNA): TGTGCCAGCAGTGAACAGGGGAATTCACCCCTCCACTTT. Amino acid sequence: CASSEQGNSPLHF.

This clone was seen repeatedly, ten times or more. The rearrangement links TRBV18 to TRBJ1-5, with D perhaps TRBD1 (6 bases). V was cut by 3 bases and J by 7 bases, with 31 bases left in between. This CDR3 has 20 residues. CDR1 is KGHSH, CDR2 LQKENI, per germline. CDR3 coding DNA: TGTGCCAGCTCACCTGGGAGGGGGTCCAGGGGATCTCGTCTTCGGCAGCCCCAGCATTTT. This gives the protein CASSPGRGSRGSRLRQPQHF.

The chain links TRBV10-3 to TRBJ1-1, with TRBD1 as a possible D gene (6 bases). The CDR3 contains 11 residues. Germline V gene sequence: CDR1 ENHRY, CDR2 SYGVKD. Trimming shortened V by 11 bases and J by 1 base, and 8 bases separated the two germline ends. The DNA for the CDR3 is TGTGCCGTACAGGGGAACACTGAAGCTTTCTTT. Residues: CAVQGNTEAFF.

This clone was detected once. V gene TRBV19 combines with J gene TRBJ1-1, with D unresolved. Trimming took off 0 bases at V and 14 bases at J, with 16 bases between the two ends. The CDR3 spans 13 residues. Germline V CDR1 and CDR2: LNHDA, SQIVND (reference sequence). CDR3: CASSIDARPEGFF. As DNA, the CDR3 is TGTGCCAGTAGTATAGATGCCAGGCCAGAAGGATTCTTT.

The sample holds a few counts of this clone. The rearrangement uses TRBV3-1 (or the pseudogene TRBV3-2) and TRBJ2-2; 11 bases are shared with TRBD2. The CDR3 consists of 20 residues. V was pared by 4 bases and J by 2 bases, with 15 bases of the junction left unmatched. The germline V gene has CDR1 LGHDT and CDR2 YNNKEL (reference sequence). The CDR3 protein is CASSLLLITSGSTNTGELFF. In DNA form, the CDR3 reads TGTGCCAGCAGCCTCTTACTTATAACTAGCGGGAGTACCAACACCGGGGAGCTGTTTTTT.